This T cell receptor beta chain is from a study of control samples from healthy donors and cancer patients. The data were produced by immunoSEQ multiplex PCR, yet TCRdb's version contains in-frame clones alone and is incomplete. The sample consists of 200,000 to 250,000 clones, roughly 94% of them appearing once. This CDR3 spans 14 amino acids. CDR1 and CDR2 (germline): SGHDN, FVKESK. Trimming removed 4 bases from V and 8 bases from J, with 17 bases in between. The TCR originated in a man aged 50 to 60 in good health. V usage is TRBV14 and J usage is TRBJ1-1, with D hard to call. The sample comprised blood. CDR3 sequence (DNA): TGTGCCAGCAGCCTTTTTTTGACGGGGAAAGAAGCTTTCTTT. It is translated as CASSLFLTGKEAFF.